The next 18 T cell receptor beta chains were all read from a single sample in a study of blood T cell repertoires in COVID-19 (dated by TCRdb to the early 2020s). The method behind the library was the immunoSEQ multiplex PCR assay. The source is immuneACCESS, and TCRdb retained only in-frame sequences with V and J called. Part of the clones is not carried over; for the studies checked, unresolved V genes explain less than half of this, and the remainder is unexplained. The sample table records fewer than 400,000 clones; approximately 85% of these occur just once. Of the sample, 2.2% falls within the top ten clones. The sequenced sample consisted of PBMCs or T cells enriched from blood (not recorded which). Receptors were obtained from a man younger than 45 who had recovered from COVID-19.

The chain is built from TRBV9 and TRBJ2-3, with 8 bases identical to TRBD1. J was trimmed by 2 bases and V by 4 bases; bases with no gene match: 6. This CDR3 comprises 15 residues. From germline, CDR1 is SGDLS and CDR2 YYNGEE. The CDR3 sequence: CASSLRTGSTDTQYF. CDR3 in DNA: TGTGCCAGCAGCTTGCGGACAGGGTCCACAGATACGCAGTATTTT.

The chain carries TRBV5-4 and TRBJ2-5; TRBD1 aligns across 8 bases. Per germline, CDR1 SGHNT and CDR2 YYREEE (reference sequence). The V and J ends lost 3 bases and 3 bases, in that order; junction bases with no gene match: 4. The CDR3 sequence is 14 residues long. The CDR3 DNA reads as TGTGCCAGCAGCTCCCGGACAGGGAAAGAGACCCAGTACTTC. It encodes CASSSRTGKETQYF.

The rearrangement joins TRBV10-3 to TRBJ2-5, with 10 nucleotides matching TRBD1. The germline V gene has CDR1 ENHRY and CDR2 SYGVKD. This CDR3 has 16 residues. V shed 0 bases and J 5 bases; nucleotides not matched to a gene: 6. CDR3 sequence: CAISESGTGEGETQYF. DNA of the CDR3: TGTGCCATCAGTGAGTCAGGGACAGGGGAAGGTGAGACCCAGTACTTC.

In this sample, this clone turned up once. The rearrangement links TRBV19 to TRBJ1-1; D is ambiguous. Germline CDR1 and CDR2: LNHDA and SQIVND (reference sequence). The CDR3 covers 13 residues. V was clipped by 5 bases and J by 0 bases, with 7 bases between them. The CDR3 loop reads CASSPQMNTEAFF. The CDR3 DNA sequence: TGTGCCAGTAGTCCACAGATGAACACTGAAGCTTTCTTT.

V and J are TRBV3-1 (or the pseudogene TRBV3-2) and TRBJ1-3, with D possibly TRBD1 on 6 matching bases. The CDR3 has 16 residues. The V gene lost 0 bases and the J gene lost 4 bases, with 13 bases spanning the gap. Germline V gives CDR1 LGHDT, CDR2 YNNKEL (reference sequence). The CDR3 nucleotides read TGTGCCAGCAGCCAAGATTGGGGGGGGCCCGGAAACACCATATATTTT. Protein sequence: CASSQDWGGPGNTIYF.

The rearrangement joins TRBV6-5 to TRBJ2-4, with D maybe TRBD2 (5 bases). The V end was cut by 8 bases, the J end by 8 bases, with 16 bases between. Germline assignment: CDR1 MNHEY and CDR2 SVGAGI. This CDR3 comprises 13 residues. The CDR3 DNA reads TGTGCCAGCCTGGGCCCCGGGGTTGACATTCAGTACTTC. Its protein product is CASLGPGVDIQYF.

This clone was seen only a few times. This chain links TRBV7-2 with TRBJ1-1, with D perhaps TRBD1 (5 bases). The germline gives CDR1 SGHTA, CDR2 FQGNSA. This CDR3 is built from 17 residues. Trimming stripped 3 bases from V and 5 bases from J, with 22 bases between. CDR3 residues: CASSFHGGSGGFTEAFF. For the CDR3, the DNA is TGTGCCAGCAGCTTTCATGGGGGTTCGGGAGGGTTTACTGAAGCTTTCTTT.

The genes are TRBV4-1 and TRBJ1-4; 7 bases line up with TRBD1. The trim removed 4 bases at V and 0 bases at J, leaving 11 bases unmatched. The germline V gene has CDR1 MGHRA and CDR2 YSYEKL. The CDR3 runs to 18 residues. The CDR3 sequence: CASSPDPTGLATNEKLFF. The CDR3 DNA sequence: TGCGCCAGCAGCCCGGACCCGACAGGGCTGGCAACTAATGAAAAACTGTTTTTT.

V usage is TRBV6-5 and J usage is TRBJ1-3; D possibly corresponds to TRBD1 (5 bases). Per germline, CDR1 MNHEY and CDR2 SVGAGI. Trimming stripped 2 bases from V and 2 bases from J, with 7 bases between. There are 14 residues in the CDR3. The CDR3 nucleotides read TGTGCCAGCAGTTACGAGACAGCTGGAAACACCATATATTTT. Protein sequence: CASSYETAGNTIYF.

The CDR3 DNA is TGTGCCAGCAGTTACACCGGGACAGGGTTTAATTCACCCCTCCACTTT. This encodes CASSYTGTGFNSPLHF. The chain uses TRBV6-5 and TRBJ1-6; 9 positions match TRBD1. CDR1 MNHEY and CDR2 SVGAGI come from the germline V gene. V trimming: 2 bases; J trimming: 6 bases; junction bases outside the gene matches: 5. The CDR3 is 16 amino acids.

This clone was detected once. V gene TRBV7-9 combines with J gene TRBJ1-1, with a possible D match to TRBD1 (5 bases). Trimming left V 3 bases short and J 2 bases short, with 7 bases between. The CDR3 is 13 residues long. CDR1 is SEHNR, CDR2 FQNEAQ, per germline (reference sequence). CDR3 sequence: CASSFDSNTEAFF. The DNA of the CDR3 is TGTGCCAGCAGCTTTGACAGTAACACTGAAGCTTTCTTT.

This chain joins TRBV4-2 and TRBJ1-6; 11 bases line up with TRBD1. Germline CDR1 LGHNA, CDR2 YNFKEQ. V trimming: 2 bases; J trimming: 10 bases; junction bases outside the gene matches: 10. The CDR3 extends over 17 amino acids. The CDR3 loop reads CASSQKVGQGARSPLHF. The CDR3, as DNA: TGTGCCAGCAGCCAAAAAGTAGGACAGGGGGCTCGGTCACCCCTCCACTTT.

The chain uses TRBV11-3 and TRBJ2-3; 8 bases are a match to TRBD1. Germline assignment: CDR1 SGHNT and CDR2 YENEEA. The CDR3 extends over 19 amino acids. V was clipped by 2 bases and J by 0 bases; unmatched bases: 13. The CDR3 here is CASSLTGLGTGASTDTQYF. Written as DNA, the CDR3 is TGTGCCAGCAGCTTAACTGGCTTGGGGACAGGCGCTAGCACAGATACGCAGTATTTT. Supplemented by reference TRBV11-3 and TRBJ2-3, the full variable domain reads EAGVVQSPRYKIIEKKQPVAFWCNPISGHNTLYWYLQNLGQGPELLIRYENEEAVDDSQLPKDRFSAERLKGVDSTLKIQPAELGDSAVYLCASSLTGLGTGASTDTQYFGPGTRLTVL.

This clone has only a few counts. The chain has TRBV6-1 and TRBJ2-3; 9 positions match TRBD2. This CDR3 contains 16 residues. CDR1 is MNHNS, CDR2 SASEGT, per germline. V dropped 0 bases and J dropped 4; count of bases not matched to a gene: 5. CDR3 loop: CASSEAGGGAPDTQYF. Here the CDR3 DNA reads TGTGCCAGCAGTGAAGCGGGCGGGGGGGCTCCAGATACGCAGTATTTT.

V and J are TRBV5-4 and TRBJ1-6; D gene ambiguous. V lost 4 bases to trimming and J lost 6 bases, with 5 bases between them. The CDR3 length is 12 residues. Germline CDR1 and CDR2: SGHNT and YYREEE (reference sequence). This CDR3 reads CASSEGNSPLHF. The DNA of the CDR3 is TGTGCCAGCAGCGAGGGTAATTCACCCCTCCACTTT.

The chain links TRBV27 to TRBJ1-2; 9 bases are shared with TRBD1. The CDR3 runs to 14 residues. Looked up from germline, CDR1 is MNHEY and CDR2 is SMNVEV (reference sequence). The V segment lost 4 bases and the J segment 8 bases; nucleotides outside the gene matches: 8. The CDR3 here is CASSSGQGVRGYTF. In DNA form, the CDR3 reads TGTGCCAGCAGTTCGGGACAGGGTGTTAGAGGCTACACCTTC.

This rearrangement joins TRBV6-5 to TRBJ1-2, with D perhaps TRBD1 (6 bases). In germline, CDR1 is MNHEY, CDR2 SVGAGI. Trimming shortened V by 5 bases and J by 8 bases, and 9 bases separated the two germline ends. The CDR3 length is 11 residues. CDR3 loop: CASSPGVGYTF. The CDR3 DNA reads TGTGCCAGCAGTCCAGGGGTGGGCTACACCTTC.

The chain uses TRBV9 and TRBJ2-1; 9 nucleotides match TRBD2. J was trimmed by 7 bases and V by 0 bases; bases with no gene match: 5. This CDR3 contains 15 residues. CDR1 and CDR2 from the germline V gene are SGDLS and YYNGEE. The CDR3 DNA sequence: TGTGCCAGCAGCGTAGGGGTAGCGGGGGAGAATGAGCAGTTCTTC. This codes for CASSVGVAGENEQFF.